This T cell receptor (beta chain) originates from a study of T cells after yellow fever vaccination. This clonotype appeared a few times. Its antigen is not identified. The 5'RACE template-switching step produced TCR cDNA and added a universal primer site and UMIs. MiXCR was run by TCRdb on the 5' RACE reads, yielding one entry per CDR3 protein. The sample has 510,000 or so distinct CDR3 sequences; about 19% are singletons. Findings and limits, study-wide: Clonotypes shared by both compartments, CD4 and CD8, made up a small share.

The CDR3 totals 13 residues. V was pared by 5 bases and J by 4 bases, with 12 bases between. Germline V gene sequence: CDR1 SGHKS, CDR2 YYEKEE (reference sequence). Sequenced here: PBMCs, sampled 15 days after the yellow fever booster vaccination. The genes are TRBV5-5 and TRBJ2-5; D remains unclear. The sequence derives from a man aged 30 to 45 who received the YFV17D yellow fever vaccine. The CDR3 nucleotides read TGTGCCAGCAGGCCTCAGTCGTTAGAGACCCAGTACTTC. Protein sequence: CASRPQSLETQYF.